These T cell receptor beta chains were read from a single sample in a study of shared clonotypes between healthy human individuals. Produced via immunoSEQ multiplex PCR; TCRdb's table is partial and in-frame only. The sample carries roughly 2,000,000 clones, about 95% recorded once. The sample comprised naive CD8+ T cells sorted from blood. The receptors shown here come from a man aged 18 to 30 in good health. The CDR3 runs from the conserved cysteine through the conserved F or W. The D gene is left open where the match is weak. Size is stated for part of the rows, as once, few or many counts, or as a class when the clone is expanded.

V gene: TRBV7-2
J gene: TRBJ2-2
clone size: once
D gene: NA
CDR3 DNA: TGTGCCAGCAGCCCGGGACAGCGGGACACCGGGGAGCTGTTTTTT
CDR3 protein: CASSPGQRDTGELFF

V gene: TRBV13
J gene: TRBJ2-7
clone size: once
D gene: NA
CDR3 DNA: TGTGCCAGCAGCGCGGACAACAACTCCTACGAGCAGTACTTC
CDR3 protein: CASSADNNSYEQYF

V gene: TRBV29-1
J gene: TRBJ2-2
clone size: NA
D gene: NA
CDR3 DNA: TGCAGCGTTGTTAGCACCGGGGAGCTGTTTTTT
CDR3 protein: CSVVSTGELFF

V gene: TRBV7-2
J gene: TRBJ2-7
clone size: once
D gene: TRBD2
CDR3 DNA: TGTGCCAGCAGCTTAGGGGAAGGACTAGCGGGAGCCACCTACGAGCAGTACTTC
CDR3 protein: CASSLGEGLAGATYEQYF

V gene: TRBV2
J gene: TRBJ2-5
clone size: NA
D gene: TRBD2
CDR3 DNA: TGTGCCAGCAGCGAAAAACTAGCGGCGGCGGAGACCCAGTACTTC
CDR3 protein: CASSEKLAAAETQYF

V gene: TRBV6-1
J gene: TRBJ2-7
clone size: once
D gene: NA
CDR3 DNA: TGTGCCAGCAGTGACTCCGGACCCTCCGAGCAGTACTTC
CDR3 protein: CASSDSGPSEQYF

V gene: TRBV30
J gene: TRBJ1-1
clone size: NA
D gene: NA
CDR3 DNA: TGTGCCTGGACCCAGGTCAGGGATGACACTGAAGCTTTCTTT
CDR3 protein: CAWTQVRDDTEAFF

V gene: TRBV14
J gene: TRBJ2-1
clone size: NA
D gene: TRBD2
CDR3 DNA: TGTGCCAGCAGCCAAGGACTAGCGGGAGAGTACAATGAGCAGTTCTTC
CDR3 protein: CASSQGLAGEYNEQFF

V gene: TRBV7-9
J gene: TRBJ1-1
clone size: NA
D gene: NA
CDR3 DNA: TGTGCCAGCAGCTCCACCTGGGGGGGCCGGACTGAAGCTTTCTTT
CDR3 protein: CASSSTWGGRTEAFF

V gene: TRBV5-4
J gene: TRBJ2-7
clone size: NA
D gene: NA
CDR3 DNA: TGTGCCAGCAGGAGTGGACAGTCGGTAGTCGAGCAGTACTTC
CDR3 protein: CASRSGQSVVEQYF